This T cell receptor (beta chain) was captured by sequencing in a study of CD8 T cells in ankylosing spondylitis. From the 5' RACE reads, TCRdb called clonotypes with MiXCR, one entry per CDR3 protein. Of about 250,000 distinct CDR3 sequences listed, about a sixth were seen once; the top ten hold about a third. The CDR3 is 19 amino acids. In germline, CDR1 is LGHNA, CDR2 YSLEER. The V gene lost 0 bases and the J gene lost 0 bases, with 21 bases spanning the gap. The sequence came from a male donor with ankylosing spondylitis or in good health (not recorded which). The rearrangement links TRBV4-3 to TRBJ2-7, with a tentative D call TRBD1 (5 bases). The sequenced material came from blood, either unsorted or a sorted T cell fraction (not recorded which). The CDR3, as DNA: TGCGCCAGCAGCCAAGAGTACGGTGTTGGCCAGGGCGACTCCTACGAGCAGTACTTC. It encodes CASSQEYGVGQGDSYEQYF.